The following is a TCR beta chain sequence with its context. The antigen is unknown. CD45RO-negative CD8 cells positively selected for CCR7 made up the naive population, which excluded terminally differentiated effector memory CD45RA+ cells. For each subset, genomic DNA was distributed in equal portions over several immunoSEQ plates. Assay: immunoSEQ multiplex PCR; the TCRdb copy retains only in-frame clones and omits some. The repertoire consists of 2 million or so clones, with about 95% occurring once and the leading ten covering 1% to 1.3%. This entry is derived from a study of shared clonotypes between healthy human individuals. Broader study findings: The naive CD4 repertoires of a handful of donors were compared, and around 4.9% of clonotypes were shared. Generation probabilities of non-shared clonotypes were lower (relative to those shared by all four donors).

This CDR3 comprises 15 residues. The V gene end was trimmed by 2 bases and the J gene end by 1 base; junction bases not matched to a gene: 2. Germline CDR1 reads SGDLS; CDR2 reads YYNGEE. The clonotype was recovered from a man between 18 and 29 years old in good health. The rearrangement joins TRBV9 to TRBJ2-2, with 7 bases fitting TRBD2. Sequenced: naive CD8+ T cells sorted from blood. CDR3 region: CASSVSSGNTGELFF. In nucleotides, the CDR3 is TGTGCCAGCAGCGTTTCTAGCGGGAACACCGGGGAGCTGTTTTTT.